A selection of T cell receptor beta chains follows, all from one sample in a study of cytotoxic CD8 clonotypes in ibrutinib-treated CLL. Sequencing was performed with immunoSEQ multiplex PCR; in TCRdb, only in-frame clones are kept and a portion is missing. The sample has fewer than 80,000 clones, roughly 59% seen once. The specimen was PBMCs, collected after 12 months of ibrutinib treatment. Source of these receptors: a human donor with chronic lymphocytic leukemia. Each CDR3 is given with its conserved first and last residue. A D gene is named only where the DNA matches it firmly. Size is omitted from some rows. Given values are once, few, many or a class for expanded clones.

J	D	size	V	length	DNA	CDR3
TRBJ1-2	.	.	TRBV7-9	16	TGTGCCAGCAGCTACGGGGTCAGGGTCGCTAACTATGGCTACACCTTC	CASSYGVRVANYGYTF
TRBJ2-3	.	.	TRBV19	16	TGTGCCAGTAGCCCGTTCGGGGCAGGGGCACCTGATACGCAGTATTTT	CASSPFGAGAPDTQYF
TRBJ1-4	.	.	TRBV6-6	15	TGTGCCAGCAGGCCCGCCACAGGGAGGGTTGAAAAACTGTTTTTT	CASRPATGRVEKLFF
TRBJ1-5	.	few	TRBV19	11	TGTGCCAGTAGTAATGGGCGGGCCGGGCATTTT	CASSNGRAGHF
TRBJ1-1	.	few	TRBV6-5	15	TGTGCCAGCAGTTACTCGCCGGGGTCGGACACTGAAGCTTTCTTT	CASSYSPGSDTEAFF
TRBJ2-7	.	few	TRBV6-5	12	TGTGCCAGCAGTTCCTTTGTTTACGAGCAGTACTTC	CASSSFVYEQYF
TRBJ2-7	TRBD2	once	TRBV7-2	14	TGTGCCAGCAGCTTGGGACTAGCGGGAGGCGAGCAGTACTTC	CASSLGLAGGEQYF
TRBJ2-7	TRBD2	.	TRBV9	16	TGTGCCAGCAGCGTACTCCCCGGGACTAGCGGAACTGAGCAGTACTTC	CASSVLPGTSGTEQYF
TRBJ1-1	.	.	TRBV11-3	13	TGTGCCAGCAGCTTGGGAGTGAACACTGAAGCTTTCTTT	CASSLGVNTEAFF
TRBJ1-6	.	.	TRBV6-6	14	TGTGCCAGCAGGGATACAGGGAGGGATTCACCCCTCCACTTT	CASRDTGRDSPLHF
TRBJ2-7	TRBD2	few	TRBV5-1	13	TGCGCCAGCAGCGCTGGGACTAGCGGGATGCTGTACTTC	CASSAGTSGMLYF
TRBJ1-2	.	.	TRBV7-2	14	TGTGCCAGCAGCTTAGCGATTACGGCCAATGGCTACACCTTC	CASSLAITANGYTF
TRBJ1-1	.	.	TRBV7-9	13	TGTGCCAGCAGGGCAGGGTTGAGGACTGAAGCTTTCTTT	CASRAGLRTEAFF
TRBJ1-2	.	.	TRBV6-5	14	TGTGCCAGCAGTTACTCGCGGGGGAGCTATGGCTACACCTTC	CASSYSRGSYGYTF
TRBJ2-7	.	few	TRBV7-8	12	TGTGCCAGCAGCCAAACGGGCCCAAGCACGTACTTC	CASSQTGPSTYF
TRBJ2-3	.	.	TRBV11-2	14	TGTGCCAGCACCCCCGGCGTCTTCACAGATACGCAGTATTTT	CASTPGVFTDTQYF
TRBJ1-2	.	.	TRBV7-9	12	TGTGCCAGCAGCTTTTATCCCCATGGCTACACCTTC	CASSFYPHGYTF
TRBJ1-1	.	.	TRBV10-1	15	TGCGCCAGCAGTGAGTCACCGGGAATGAACACTGAAGCTTTCTTT	CASSESPGMNTEAFF
TRBJ2-7	TRBD1	.	TRBV15	18	TGTGCCACCAGCAGAGATACTAACCGGGACAGGGAGGGGTACGAGCAGTACTTC	CATSRDTNRDREGYEQYF
TRBJ1-6	.	.	TRBV6-5	14	TGTGCCAGCAGCGTGGACAATCAGGATTCACCCCTCCACTTT	CASSVDNQDSPLHF
TRBJ2-7	TRBD1	.	TRBV6-1	15	TGTGCCAGCAGTGGACCGGGACAGGTATTCTACGAGCAGTACTTC	CASSGPGQVFYEQYF
TRBJ1-5	.	.	TRBV4-1	13	TGCGCCAGCAGCCAGCAGGGGTATCAGCCCCAGCATTTT	CASSQQGYQPQHF
TRBJ1-1	.	few	TRBV7-8	14	TGTGCCAGCAGCTTATTGGCGGGGGGCACTGAAGCTTTCTTT	CASSLLAGGTEAFF
TRBJ2-1	TRBD2	.	TRBV5-1	15	TGCGCCAGCAGCTTGCGGGGGGATACCTACAATGAGCAGTTCTTC	CASSLRGDTYNEQFF
TRBJ2-5	.	.	TRBV6-5	14	TGTGCCAGCAGGGCCGCGGGGGCCGGGGAGACCCAGTACTTC	CASRAAGAGETQYF
TRBJ1-6	.	.	TRBV18	15	TGTGCCAGCTCAGATAGGGGGACTTATAATTCACCCCTCCACTTT	CASSDRGTYNSPLHF
TRBJ1-4	.	.	TRBV6-5	13	TGTGCCAGCACCCTTGGACAGCTTGAAAAACTGTTTTTT	CASTLGQLEKLFF
TRBJ1-6	.	many	TRBV2	14	TGTGCCACCCGGAGCCCGTACCCCAATTCACCCCTCCACTTT	CATRSPYPNSPLHF
TRBJ2-5	.	.	TRBV5-4	13	TGTGCCAGCAGCTTGCGGTTCCAAGAGACCCAGTACTTC	CASSLRFQETQYF